This T cell receptor beta chain comes out of a study of control samples from healthy donors and cancer patients. The CDR3 loop spans 14 amino acids. V gave up 9 bases and J gave up 4 bases; unmatched junction bases: 10. From germline, CDR1 is LNHDA and CDR2 SQIVND (reference sequence). Generated by immunoSEQ multiplex PCR, the TCRdb table keeps only in-frame clones and is missing some. Seen here are around 71,000 clones, about nine tenths observed once, and the top ten hold 1% to 1.5%. The chain carries TRBV19 and TRBJ2-7; 9 nucleotides agree with TRBD1. The clonotype originates from a woman in her 50s with colorectal cancer. The sequencing input was PBMCs. The CDR3 region is CASDPGQGAYEQYF. The DNA for the CDR3 is TGTGCCAGCGATCCGGGACAGGGTGCGTACGAGCAGTACTTC. The whole variable domain, remainder taken from reference TRBV19 and TRBJ2-7, is DGGITQSPKYLFRKEGQNVTLSCEQNLNHDAMYWYRQDPGQGLRLIYYSQIVNDFQKGDIAEGYSVSREKKESFPLTVTSAQKNPTAFYLCASDPGQGAYEQYFGPGTRLTVT.